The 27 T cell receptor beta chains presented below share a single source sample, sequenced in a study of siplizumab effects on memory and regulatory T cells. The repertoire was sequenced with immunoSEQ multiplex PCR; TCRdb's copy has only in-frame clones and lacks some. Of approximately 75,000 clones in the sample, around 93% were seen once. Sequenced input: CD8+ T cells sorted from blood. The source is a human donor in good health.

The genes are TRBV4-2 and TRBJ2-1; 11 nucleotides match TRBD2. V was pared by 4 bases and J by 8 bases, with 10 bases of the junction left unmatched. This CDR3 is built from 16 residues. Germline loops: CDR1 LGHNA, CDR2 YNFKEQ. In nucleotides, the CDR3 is TGTGCCAGCAGCCTATCCGGGACTAGCGGTGGCGATGAGCAGTTCTTC. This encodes CASSLSGTSGGDEQFF.

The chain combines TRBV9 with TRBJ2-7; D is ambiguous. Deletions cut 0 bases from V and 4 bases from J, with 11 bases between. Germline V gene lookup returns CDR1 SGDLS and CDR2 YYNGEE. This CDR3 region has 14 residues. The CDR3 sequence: CASSVEVGSYEQYF. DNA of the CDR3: TGTGCCAGCAGCGTAGAGGTGGGCTCGTACGAGCAGTACTTC.

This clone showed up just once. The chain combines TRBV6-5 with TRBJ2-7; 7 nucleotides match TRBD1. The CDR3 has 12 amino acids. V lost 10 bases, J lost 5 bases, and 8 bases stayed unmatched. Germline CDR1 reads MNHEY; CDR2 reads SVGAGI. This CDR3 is CATKGAPDEQYF. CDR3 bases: TGTGCCACCAAGGGGGCGCCGGACGAGCAGTACTTC.

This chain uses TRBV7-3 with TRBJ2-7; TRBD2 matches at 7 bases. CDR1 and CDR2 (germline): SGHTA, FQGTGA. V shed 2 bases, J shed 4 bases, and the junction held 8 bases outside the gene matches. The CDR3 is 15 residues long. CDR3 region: CASSLHAGVIYEQYF. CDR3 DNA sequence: TGTGCCAGCAGCTTACACGCGGGGGTCATTTACGAGCAGTACTTC.

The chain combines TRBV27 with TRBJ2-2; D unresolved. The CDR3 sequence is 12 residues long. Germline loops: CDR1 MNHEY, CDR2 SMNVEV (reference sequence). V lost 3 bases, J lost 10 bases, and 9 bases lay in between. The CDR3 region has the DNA TGTGCCAGCAGTTTTAGTATAGAGGAGCTGTTTTTT. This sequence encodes CASSFSIEELFF.

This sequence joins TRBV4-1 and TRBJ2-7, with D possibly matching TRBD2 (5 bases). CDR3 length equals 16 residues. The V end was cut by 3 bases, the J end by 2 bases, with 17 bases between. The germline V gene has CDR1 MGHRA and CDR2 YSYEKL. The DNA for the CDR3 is TGCGCCAGCAGCCAGTTCGCGGGTGGGTTTCCCTACGAGCAGTACTTC. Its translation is CASSQFAGGFPYEQYF.

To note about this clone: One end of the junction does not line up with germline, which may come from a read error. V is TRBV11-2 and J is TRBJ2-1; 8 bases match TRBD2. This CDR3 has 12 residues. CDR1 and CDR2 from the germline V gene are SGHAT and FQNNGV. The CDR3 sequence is CASSLGSDGRVF. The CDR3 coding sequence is TGTGCCAGCAGCTTAGGATCGGACGGGAGGGTCTTC.

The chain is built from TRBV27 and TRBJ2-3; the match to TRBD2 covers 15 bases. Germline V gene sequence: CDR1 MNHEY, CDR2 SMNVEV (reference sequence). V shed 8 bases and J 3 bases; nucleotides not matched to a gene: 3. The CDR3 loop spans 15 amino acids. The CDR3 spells CASRTSGGGTDTQYF. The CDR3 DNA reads TGTGCCAGCCGGACTAGCGGGGGGGGGACAGATACGCAGTATTTT.

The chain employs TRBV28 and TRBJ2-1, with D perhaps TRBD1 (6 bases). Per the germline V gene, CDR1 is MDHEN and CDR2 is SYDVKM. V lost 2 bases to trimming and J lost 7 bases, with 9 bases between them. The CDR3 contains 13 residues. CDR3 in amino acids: CASSLAQGNEQFF. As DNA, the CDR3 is TGTGCCAGCAGTTTAGCACAGGGTAATGAGCAGTTCTTC.

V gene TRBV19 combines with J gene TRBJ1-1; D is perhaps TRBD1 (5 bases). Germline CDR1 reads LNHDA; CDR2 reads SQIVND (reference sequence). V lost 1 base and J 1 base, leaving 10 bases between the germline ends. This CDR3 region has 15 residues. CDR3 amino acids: CASSIGAGTNTEAFF. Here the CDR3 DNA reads TGTGCCAGTAGTATAGGCGCAGGGACGAACACTGAAGCTTTCTTT.

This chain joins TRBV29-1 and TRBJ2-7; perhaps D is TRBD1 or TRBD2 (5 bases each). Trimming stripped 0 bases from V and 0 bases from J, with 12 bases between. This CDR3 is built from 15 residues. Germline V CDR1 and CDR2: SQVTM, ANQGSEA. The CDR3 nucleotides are TGCAGCGTTGAAGATGAGGGGCGAAGCTCCTACGAGCAGTACTTC. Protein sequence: CSVEDEGRSSYEQYF.

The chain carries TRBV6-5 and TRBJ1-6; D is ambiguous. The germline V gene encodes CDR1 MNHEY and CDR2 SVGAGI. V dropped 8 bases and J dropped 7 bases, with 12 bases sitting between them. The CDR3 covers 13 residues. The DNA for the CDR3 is TGTGCCAGCTACGGCACGCCGAATTCACCCCTCCACTTT. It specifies CASYGTPNSPLHF.

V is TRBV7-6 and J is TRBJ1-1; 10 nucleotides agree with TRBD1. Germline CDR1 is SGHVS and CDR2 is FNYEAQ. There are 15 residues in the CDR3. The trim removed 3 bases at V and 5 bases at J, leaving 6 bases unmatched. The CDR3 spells CASSLGTGAHTEAFF. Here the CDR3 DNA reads TGTGCCAGCAGCTTGGGGACAGGGGCGCATACTGAAGCTTTCTTT.

The CDR3 protein is CASSPRLAGDETQYF. The DNA for the CDR3 is TGTGCCAGCAGCCCCCGACTAGCGGGGGATGAGACCCAGTACTTC. This chain joins TRBV9 and TRBJ2-5, with 12 bases matching TRBD2. Losses at the gene ends were 4 bases for V and 5 bases for J; bases not matched to a gene: 6. CDR1 and CDR2 (germline): SGDLS, YYNGEE. The CDR3 runs 15 residues.

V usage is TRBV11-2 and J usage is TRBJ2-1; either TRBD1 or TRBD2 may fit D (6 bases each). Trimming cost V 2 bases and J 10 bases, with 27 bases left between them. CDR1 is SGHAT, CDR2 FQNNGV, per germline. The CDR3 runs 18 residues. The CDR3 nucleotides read TGTGCCAGCAGCTTACCTCTCACGGGGGCCCATACAATCCAAGAGCAGTTCTTC. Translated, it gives CASSLPLTGAHTIQEQFF.

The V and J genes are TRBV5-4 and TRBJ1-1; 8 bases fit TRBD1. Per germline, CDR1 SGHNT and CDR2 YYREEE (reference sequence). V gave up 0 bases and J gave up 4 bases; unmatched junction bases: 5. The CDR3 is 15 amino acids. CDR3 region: CASSLVAGGGTEAFF. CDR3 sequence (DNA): TGTGCCAGCAGCTTGGTGGCAGGGGGCGGCACTGAAGCTTTCTTT.

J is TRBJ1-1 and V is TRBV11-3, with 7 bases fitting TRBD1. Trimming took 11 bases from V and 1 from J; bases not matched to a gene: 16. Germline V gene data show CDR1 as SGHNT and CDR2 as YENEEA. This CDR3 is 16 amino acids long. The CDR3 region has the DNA TGTGCCTGCGTTTTTGTGGAGGGGGCGCCGAACACTGAAGCTTTCTTT. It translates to CACVFVEGAPNTEAFF.

CDR3: CASSKDGGSTYGYTF. CDR3 DNA: TGTGCCAGCAGCAAAGATGGGGGTTCAACCTATGGCTACACCTTC. The chain combines TRBV21-1 with TRBJ1-2. TRBV21-1 is a pseudogene. The CDR3 contains 15 residues.

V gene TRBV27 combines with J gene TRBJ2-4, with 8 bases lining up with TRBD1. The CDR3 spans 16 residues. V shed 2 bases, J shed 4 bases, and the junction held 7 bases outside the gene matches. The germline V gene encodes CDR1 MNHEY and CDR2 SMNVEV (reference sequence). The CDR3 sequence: CASSLPTGVLKNIQYF. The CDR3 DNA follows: TGTGCCAGCAGTTTACCGACAGGGGTCCTTAAAAACATTCAGTACTTC.

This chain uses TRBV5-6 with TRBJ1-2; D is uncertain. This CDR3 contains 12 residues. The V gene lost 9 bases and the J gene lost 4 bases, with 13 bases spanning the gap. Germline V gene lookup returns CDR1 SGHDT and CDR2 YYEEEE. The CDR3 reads CATTHGTYGYTF. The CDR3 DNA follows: TGTGCCACTACCCATGGAACCTATGGCTACACCTTC.

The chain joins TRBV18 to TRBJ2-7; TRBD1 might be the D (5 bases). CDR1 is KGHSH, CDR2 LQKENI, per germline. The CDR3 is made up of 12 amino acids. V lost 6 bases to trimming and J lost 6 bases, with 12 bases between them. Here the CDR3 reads CASSPSGSEQYF. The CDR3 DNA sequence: TGTGCCAGCTCTCCTTCAGGGTCCGAGCAGTACTTC.

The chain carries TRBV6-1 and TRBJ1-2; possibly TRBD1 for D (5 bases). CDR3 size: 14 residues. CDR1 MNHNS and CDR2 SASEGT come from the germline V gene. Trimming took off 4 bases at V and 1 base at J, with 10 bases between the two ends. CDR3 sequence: CASSAWDGNYGYTF. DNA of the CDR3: TGTGCCAGCAGTGCCTGGGACGGTAACTATGGCTACACCTTC.

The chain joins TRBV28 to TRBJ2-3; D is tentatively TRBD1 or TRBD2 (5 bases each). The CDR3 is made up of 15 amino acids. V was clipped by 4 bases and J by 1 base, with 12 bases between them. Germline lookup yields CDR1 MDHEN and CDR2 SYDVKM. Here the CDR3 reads CASSSLGVGTDTQYF. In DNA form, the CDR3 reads TGTGCCAGCAGTTCACTAGGGGTGGGCACAGATACGCAGTATTTT.

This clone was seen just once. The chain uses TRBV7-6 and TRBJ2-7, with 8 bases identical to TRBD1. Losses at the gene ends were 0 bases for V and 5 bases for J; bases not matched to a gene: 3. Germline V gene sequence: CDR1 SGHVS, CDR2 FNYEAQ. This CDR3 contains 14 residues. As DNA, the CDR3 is TGTGCCAGCAGCTTAGCGGACAGGGCCAACGAGCAGTACTTC. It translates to CASSLADRANEQYF.

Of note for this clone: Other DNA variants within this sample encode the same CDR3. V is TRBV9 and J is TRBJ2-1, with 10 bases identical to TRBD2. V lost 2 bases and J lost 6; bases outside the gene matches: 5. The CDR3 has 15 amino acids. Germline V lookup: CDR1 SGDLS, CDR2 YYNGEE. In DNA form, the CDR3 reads TGTGCCAGCAGCGTGGGTAGCGGGGGGACCAATGAGCAGTTCTTC. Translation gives CASSVGSGGTNEQFF.

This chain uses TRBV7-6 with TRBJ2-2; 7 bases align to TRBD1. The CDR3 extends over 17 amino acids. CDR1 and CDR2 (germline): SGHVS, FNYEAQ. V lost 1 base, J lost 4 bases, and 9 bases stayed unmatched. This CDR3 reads CASSLGRQGSATGELFF. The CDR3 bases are TGTGCCAGCAGCTTAGGACGACAGGGTTCGGCCACCGGGGAGCTGTTTTTT.

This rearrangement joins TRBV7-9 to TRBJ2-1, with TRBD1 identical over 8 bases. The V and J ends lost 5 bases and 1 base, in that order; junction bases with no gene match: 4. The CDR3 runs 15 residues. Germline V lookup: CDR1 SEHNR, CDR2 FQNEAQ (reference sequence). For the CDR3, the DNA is TGTGCCAGCAGCCTACAGGGGGTTTCCTACAATGAGCAGTTCTTC. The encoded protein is CASSLQGVSYNEQFF.